This record concerns one T cell receptor (beta chain) sequence. The sample comes from a study of chemoradiotherapy in HPV16-positive cancers. The CDR3 spans 13 residues. Germline-derived CDR1 and CDR2 are SGHDT and YYEEEE. Trimming stripped 4 bases from V and 4 bases from J, with 8 bases between. The repertoire was sequenced with immunoSEQ multiplex PCR; TCRdb's copy has only in-frame clones and lacks some. The table records about 16,000 clones, 55% to 75% of them present only once. Repeated repertoire sampling spanned the course of chemoradiotherapy. The sequence was collected from a human donor with HPV-associated anogenital cancer. The specimen was tumor tissue, collected from a patient who underwent chemoradiotherapy. This chain links TRBV5-6 with TRBJ1-4; possible D gene TRBD1, 5 bases. DNA of the CDR3: TGTGCCAGCAGCCGCCAGGGTAATGAAAAACTGTTTTTT. Amino acid sequence: CASSRQGNEKLFF.